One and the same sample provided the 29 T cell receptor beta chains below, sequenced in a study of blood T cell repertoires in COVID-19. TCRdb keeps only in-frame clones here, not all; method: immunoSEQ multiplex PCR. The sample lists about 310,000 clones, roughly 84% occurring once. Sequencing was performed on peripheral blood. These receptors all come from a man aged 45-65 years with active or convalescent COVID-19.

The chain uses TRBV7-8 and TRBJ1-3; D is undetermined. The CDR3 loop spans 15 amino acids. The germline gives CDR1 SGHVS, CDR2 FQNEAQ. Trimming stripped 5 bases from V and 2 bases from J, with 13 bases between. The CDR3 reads CASSPSRGAGNTIYF. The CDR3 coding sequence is TGTGCCAGCAGCCCGTCCCGGGGAGCTGGAAACACCATATATTTT.

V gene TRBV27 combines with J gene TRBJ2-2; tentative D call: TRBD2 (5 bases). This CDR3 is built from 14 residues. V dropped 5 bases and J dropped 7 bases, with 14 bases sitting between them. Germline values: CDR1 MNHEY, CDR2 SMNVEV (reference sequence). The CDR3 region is CASSKRDAGGELFF. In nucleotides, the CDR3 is TGTGCCAGCAGTAAACGGGATGCCGGCGGGGAGCTGTTTTTT.

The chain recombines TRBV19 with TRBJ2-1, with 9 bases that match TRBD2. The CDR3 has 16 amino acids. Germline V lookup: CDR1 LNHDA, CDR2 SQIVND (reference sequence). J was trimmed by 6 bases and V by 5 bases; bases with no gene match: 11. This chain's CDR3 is CASSPTLAGPPNEQFF. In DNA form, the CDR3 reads TGTGCCAGTAGTCCCACTCTAGCGGGACCCCCCAATGAGCAGTTCTTC.

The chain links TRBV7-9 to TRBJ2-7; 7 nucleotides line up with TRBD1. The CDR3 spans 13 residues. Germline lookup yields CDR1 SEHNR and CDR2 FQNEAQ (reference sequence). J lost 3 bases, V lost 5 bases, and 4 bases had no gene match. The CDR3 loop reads CASSNRGYYEQYF. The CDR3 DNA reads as TGTGCCAGCAGCAACAGGGGTTACTACGAGCAGTACTTC.

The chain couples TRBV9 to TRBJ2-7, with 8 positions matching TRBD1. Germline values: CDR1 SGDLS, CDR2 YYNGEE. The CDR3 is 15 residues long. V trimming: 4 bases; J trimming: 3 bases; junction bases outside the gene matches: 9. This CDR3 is CASSTQGAGVYEQYF. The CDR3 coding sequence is TGTGCCAGCAGCACCCAGGGGGCCGGGGTCTACGAGCAGTACTTC.

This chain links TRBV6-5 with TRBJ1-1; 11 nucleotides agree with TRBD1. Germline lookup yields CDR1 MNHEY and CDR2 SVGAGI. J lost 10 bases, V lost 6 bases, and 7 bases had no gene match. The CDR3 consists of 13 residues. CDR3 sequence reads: CASRGGQGERAFF. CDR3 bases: TGTGCCAGCAGGGGGGGACAGGGGGAGAGAGCTTTCTTT.

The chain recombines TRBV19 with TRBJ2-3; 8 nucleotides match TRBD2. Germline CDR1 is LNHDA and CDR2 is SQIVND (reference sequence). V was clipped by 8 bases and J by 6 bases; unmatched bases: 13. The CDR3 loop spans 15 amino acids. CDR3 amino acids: CASSTRRGAGDTQYF. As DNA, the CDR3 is TGTGCCAGTTCTACCCGGCGGGGGGCCGGGGATACGCAGTATTTT.

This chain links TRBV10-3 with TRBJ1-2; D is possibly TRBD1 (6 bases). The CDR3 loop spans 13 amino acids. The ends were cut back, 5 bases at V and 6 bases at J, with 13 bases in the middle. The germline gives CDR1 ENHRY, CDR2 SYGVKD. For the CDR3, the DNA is TGTGCCATCAGTTCTGACAGGTTAGATGGCTACACCTTC. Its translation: CAISSDRLDGYTF.

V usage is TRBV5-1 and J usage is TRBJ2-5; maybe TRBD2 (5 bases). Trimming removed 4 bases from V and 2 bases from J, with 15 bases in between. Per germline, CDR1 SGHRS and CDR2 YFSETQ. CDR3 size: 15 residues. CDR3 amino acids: CASSPRTPAQETQYF. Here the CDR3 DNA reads TGCGCCAGCAGCCCTCGGACTCCAGCTCAAGAGACCCAGTACTTC.

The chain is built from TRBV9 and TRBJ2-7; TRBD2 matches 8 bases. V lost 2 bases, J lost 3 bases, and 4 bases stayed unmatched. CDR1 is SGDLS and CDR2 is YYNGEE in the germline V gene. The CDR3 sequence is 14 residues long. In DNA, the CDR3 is TGTGCCAGCAGCGTTTCGGGGACTAGCTACGAGCAGTACTTC. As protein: CASSVSGTSYEQYF.

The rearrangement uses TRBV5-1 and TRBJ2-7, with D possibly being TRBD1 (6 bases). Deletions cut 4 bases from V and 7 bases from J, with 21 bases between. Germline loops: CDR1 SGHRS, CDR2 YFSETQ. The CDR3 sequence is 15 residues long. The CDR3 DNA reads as TGCGCCAGCAGCGTCACCGGGACCTCGCAGGGGGAGCAGTACTTC. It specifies CASSVTGTSQGEQYF.

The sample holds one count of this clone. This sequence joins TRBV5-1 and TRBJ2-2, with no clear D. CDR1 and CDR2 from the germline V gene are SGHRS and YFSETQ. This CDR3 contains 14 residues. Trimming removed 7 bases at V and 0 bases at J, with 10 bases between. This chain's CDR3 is CASVQNPNTGELFF. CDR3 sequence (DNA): TGCGCCAGCGTCCAGAATCCGAACACCGGGGAGCTGTTTTTT.

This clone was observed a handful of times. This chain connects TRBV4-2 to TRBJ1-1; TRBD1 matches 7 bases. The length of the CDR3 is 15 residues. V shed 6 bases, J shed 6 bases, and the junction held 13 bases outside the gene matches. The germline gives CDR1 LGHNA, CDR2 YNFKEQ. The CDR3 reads CASRGVLRGHAEAFF. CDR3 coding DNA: TGTGCCAGCAGGGGGGTGCTAAGGGGGCACGCTGAAGCTTTCTTT.

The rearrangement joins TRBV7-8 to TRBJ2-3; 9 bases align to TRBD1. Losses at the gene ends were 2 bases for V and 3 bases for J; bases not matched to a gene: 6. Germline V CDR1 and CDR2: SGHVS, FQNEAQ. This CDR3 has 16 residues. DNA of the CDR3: TGTGCCAGCAGCTTAACCGGGACAGGGAGAACAGATACGCAGTATTTT. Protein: CASSLTGTGRTDTQYF. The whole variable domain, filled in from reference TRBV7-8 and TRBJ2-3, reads GAGVSQSPRYKVAKRGQDVALRCDPISGHVSLFWYQQALGQGPEFLTYFQNEAQLDKSGLPSDRFFAERPEGSVSTLKIQRTQQEDSAVYLCASSLTGTGRTDTQYFGPGTRLTVL.

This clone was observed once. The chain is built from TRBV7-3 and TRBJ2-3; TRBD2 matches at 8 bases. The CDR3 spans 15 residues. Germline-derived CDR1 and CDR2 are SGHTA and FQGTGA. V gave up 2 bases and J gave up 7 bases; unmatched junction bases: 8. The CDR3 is CASSLSGGALYTQYF. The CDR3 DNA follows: TGTGCCAGCAGCTTATCCGGGGGGGCTCTTTATACGCAGTATTTT.

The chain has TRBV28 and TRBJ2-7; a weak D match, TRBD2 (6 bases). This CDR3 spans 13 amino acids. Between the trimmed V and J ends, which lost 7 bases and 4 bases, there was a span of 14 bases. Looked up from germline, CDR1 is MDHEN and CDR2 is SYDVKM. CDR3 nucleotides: TGTGCCAGCACGAGTATGGAGGGGTACGAGCAGTACTTC. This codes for CASTSMEGYEQYF.

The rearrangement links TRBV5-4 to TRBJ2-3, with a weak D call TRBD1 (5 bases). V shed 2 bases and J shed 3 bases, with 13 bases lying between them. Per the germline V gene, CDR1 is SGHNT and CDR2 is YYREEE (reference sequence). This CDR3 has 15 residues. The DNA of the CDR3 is TGTGCCAGCAGCTTAGTAGGGGTAATGACAGATACGCAGTATTTT. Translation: CASSLVGVMTDTQYF.

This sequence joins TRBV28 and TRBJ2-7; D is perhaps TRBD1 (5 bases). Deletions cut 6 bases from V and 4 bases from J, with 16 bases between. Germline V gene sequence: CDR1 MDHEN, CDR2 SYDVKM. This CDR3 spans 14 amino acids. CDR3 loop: CASRFRVVAYEQYF. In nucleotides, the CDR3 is TGTGCCAGCAGATTCAGGGTGGTGGCATACGAGCAGTACTTC.

CDR3 sequence: CASSQGDTGAGNTIYF. The CDR3 DNA reads as TGTGCCAGCAGCCAGGGGGACACTGGGGCTGGAAACACCATATATTTT. The chain carries TRBV4-2 and TRBJ1-3, with D possibly matching TRBD1 (6 bases). CDR3 length equals 16 residues. CDR1 is LGHNA, CDR2 YNFKEQ, per germline. Trimming left V 3 bases short and J 2 bases short, with 14 bases between.

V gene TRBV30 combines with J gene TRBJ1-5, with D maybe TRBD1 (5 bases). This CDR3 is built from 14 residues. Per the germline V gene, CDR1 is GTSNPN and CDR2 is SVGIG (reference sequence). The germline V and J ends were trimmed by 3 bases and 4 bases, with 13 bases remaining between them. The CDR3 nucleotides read TGTGCCTGGAGCCGGGCTTCAGGGAATCAGCCCCAGCATTTT. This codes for CAWSRASGNQPQHF. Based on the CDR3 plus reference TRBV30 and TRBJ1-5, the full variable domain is SQTIHQWPATLVQPVGSPLSLECTVEGTSNPNLYWYRQAAGRGLQLLFYSVGIGQISSEVPQNLSASRPQDRQFILSSKKLLLSDSGFYLCAWSRASGNQPQHFGDGTRLSIL.

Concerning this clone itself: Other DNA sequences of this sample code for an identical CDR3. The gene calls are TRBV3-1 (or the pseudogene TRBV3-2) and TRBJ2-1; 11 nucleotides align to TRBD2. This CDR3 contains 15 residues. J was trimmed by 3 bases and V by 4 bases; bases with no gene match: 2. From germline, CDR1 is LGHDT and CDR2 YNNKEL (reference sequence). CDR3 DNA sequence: TGTGCCAGCAGCCCAGGGACTAGCGGCTACAATGAGCAGTTCTTC. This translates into CASSPGTSGYNEQFF.

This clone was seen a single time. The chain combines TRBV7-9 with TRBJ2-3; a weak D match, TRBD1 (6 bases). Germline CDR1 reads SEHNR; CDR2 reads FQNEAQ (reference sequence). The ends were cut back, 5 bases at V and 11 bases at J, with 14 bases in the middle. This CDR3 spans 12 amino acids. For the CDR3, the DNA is TGTGCCAGCAGCCACGATTTAGGGGGGCAGTATTTT. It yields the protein CASSHDLGGQYF.

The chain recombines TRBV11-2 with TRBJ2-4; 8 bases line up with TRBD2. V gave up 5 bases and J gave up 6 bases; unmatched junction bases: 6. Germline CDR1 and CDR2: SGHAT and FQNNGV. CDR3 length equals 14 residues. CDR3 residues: CASSEGGGSNIQYF. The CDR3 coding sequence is TGTGCCAGCAGCGAGGGCGGGGGGTCAAACATTCAGTACTTC.

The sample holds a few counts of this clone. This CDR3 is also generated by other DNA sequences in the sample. This chain's CDR3 is CASSTGTGNTEAFF. In DNA, the CDR3 is TGTGCCAGCAGCACCGGGACAGGGAACACTGAAGCTTTCTTT. The chain links TRBV7-3 to TRBJ1-1; 8 nucleotides agree with TRBD1. The CDR3 spans 14 residues. Germline lookup yields CDR1 SGHTA and CDR2 FQGTGA. Trimming cost V 5 bases and J 1 base; bases outside gene matches: 3.

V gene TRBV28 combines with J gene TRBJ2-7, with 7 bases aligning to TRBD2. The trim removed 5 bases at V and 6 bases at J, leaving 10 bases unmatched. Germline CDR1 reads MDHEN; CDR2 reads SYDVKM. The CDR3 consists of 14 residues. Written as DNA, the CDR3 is TGTGCCAGCAGTGGGGGAGGGCCTCTGGGCGAGCAGTACTTC. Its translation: CASSGGGPLGEQYF.

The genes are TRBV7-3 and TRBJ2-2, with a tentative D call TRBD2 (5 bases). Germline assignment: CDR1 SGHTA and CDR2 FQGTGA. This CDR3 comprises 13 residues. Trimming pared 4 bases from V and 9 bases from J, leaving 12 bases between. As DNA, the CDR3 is TGTGCCAGCAGCTCTCAGTCGGGAAGGGAGCTGTTTTTT. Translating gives CASSSQSGRELFF.

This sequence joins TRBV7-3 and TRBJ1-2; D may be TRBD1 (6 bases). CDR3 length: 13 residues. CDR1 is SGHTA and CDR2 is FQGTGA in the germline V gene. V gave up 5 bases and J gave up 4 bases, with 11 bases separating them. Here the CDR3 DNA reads TGTGCCAGCAGCCCCGGGACACCCTATGGCTACACCTTC. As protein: CASSPGTPYGYTF.

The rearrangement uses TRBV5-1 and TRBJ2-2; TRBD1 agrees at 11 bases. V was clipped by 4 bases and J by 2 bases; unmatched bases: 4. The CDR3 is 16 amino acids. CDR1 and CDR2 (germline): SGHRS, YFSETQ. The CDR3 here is CASSLGQGANTGELFF. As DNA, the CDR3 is TGCGCCAGCAGCCTAGGACAGGGGGCAAACACCGGGGAGCTGTTTTTT.

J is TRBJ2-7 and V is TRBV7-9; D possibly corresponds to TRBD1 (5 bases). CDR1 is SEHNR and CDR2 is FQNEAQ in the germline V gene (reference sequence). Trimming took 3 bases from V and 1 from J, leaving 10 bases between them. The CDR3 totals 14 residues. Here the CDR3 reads CASSLAGISYEQYF. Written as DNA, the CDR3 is TGTGCCAGCAGCTTGGCAGGGATATCCTACGAGCAGTACTTC.